These 4 T cell receptor beta chains were all obtained from the same sample, sequenced in a study of beta chain features in type 1 diabetes. Study-level results: Shorter TCRB CDR3s, moderately but significantly so, marked every one of the four CD4+ subsets in Type 1 diabetes patients.

Reverse transcription of all isolated RNA meant that expressed TCRB transcripts were sequenced. The repertoire was sequenced with immunoSEQ multiplex PCR; TCRdb's copy has only in-frame clones and lacks some. Among approximately 170,000 clones listed, approximately 7.8% were seen once. Their target antigens are unknown. What was sequenced was central memory CD4+ T cells from blood. The receptors come from a woman between 40 and 55 years old with type 1 diabetes.

This sequence joins TRBV20-1 and TRBJ2-7; D unclear. The germline gives CDR1 DFQATT, CDR2 SNEGSKA (reference sequence). The CDR3 runs 9 residues. Trimming removed 3 bases at V and 7 bases at J, with 4 bases between. The CDR3 is CSASEEQYF. CDR3 coding DNA: TGCAGTGCTAGCGAGGAGCAGTACTTC.

This sequence joins TRBV7-9 and TRBJ1-1, with TRBD1 identical over 8 bases. Trimming at V came to 6 bases and at J to 3 bases, leaving 6 bases not matched to a gene. The germline gives CDR1 SEHNR, CDR2 FQNEAQ (reference sequence). This CDR3 has 14 residues. CDR3 nucleotides: TGTGCCAGCAGGCGGGACAGGTGGGACACTGAAGCTTTCTTT. Translated, it gives CASRRDRWDTEAFF.

The chain carries TRBV12-5 and TRBJ1-2; the match to TRBD1 covers 10 bases. The CDR3 is 12 amino acids. The V and J ends lost 8 bases and 5 bases, in that order; junction bases with no gene match: 2. Per the germline V gene, CDR1 is LGHNT and CDR2 is FRNRAP. CDR3 loop: CASKGQGYGYTF. The CDR3 region has the DNA TGTGCTAGTAAGGGACAGGGGTATGGCTACACCTTC.

This clone has a handful of counts. V gene TRBV9 combines with J gene TRBJ1-2; 7 bases align to TRBD1. V shed 4 bases and J 3 bases; nucleotides not matched to a gene: 9. CDR1 and CDR2 from the germline V gene are SGDLS and YYNGEE. This CDR3 region has 15 residues. In DNA, the CDR3 is TGTGCCAGCAGCCGGCGACAGGGCATCGACTATGGCTACACCTTC. Amino acids: CASSRRQGIDYGYTF. Based on the CDR3 plus reference TRBV9 and TRBJ1-2, the full variable domain is DSGVTQTPKHLITATGQRVTLRCSPRSGDLSVYWYQQSLDQGLQFLIQYYNGEERAKGNILERFSAQQFPDLHSELNLSSLELGDSALYFCASSRRQGIDYGYTFGSGTRLTVV.